This passage covers 5 T cell receptor beta chains from one sample sequenced in a study of T cells in Graves' hyperthyroidism and ophthalmopathy. The TCR beta CDR3 regions underwent amplification using RNA transcripts as the source. First-round RT-PCR with HTBI primers amplified the TCR CDR3 region. TCRdb re-analysed the multiplex PCR reads in MiXCR, keeping a single row per CDR3 protein. This table holds 500,000 to 550,000 distinct CDR3 sequences, just under 20% found once. Material for sequencing was blood. The receptors here all came from a man aged 35-49 years with Graves' ophthalmopathy.

The V call is TRBV7-8, the J call TRBJ1-4; D gene unclear. V shed 1 base and J shed 0 bases, with 6 bases lying between them. The CDR3 spans 15 residues. Germline CDR1 is SGHVS and CDR2 is FQNEAQ. CDR3 nucleotide sequence: TGTGCCAGCAGCTTAGGGTCGTCAACTAATGAAAAACTGTTTTTT. This sequence encodes CASSLGSSTNEKLFF. The full variable domain, completed using reference TRBV7-8 and TRBJ1-4, is GAGVSQSPRYKVAKRGQDVALRCDPISGHVSLFWYQQALGQGPEFLTYFQNEAQLDKSGLPSDRFFAERPEGSVSTLKIQRTQQEDSAVYLCASSLGSSTNEKLFFGSGTQLSVL.

This clonotype came up a few times. CDR3 sequence reads: CASKWEGRAFF. The CDR3 coding sequence is TGTGCCAGCAAATGGGAGGGGCGAGCTTTCTTT. V gene TRBV28 combines with J gene TRBJ1-1; D possibly corresponds to TRBD1 (5 bases). The V gene's germline CDR1 is MDHEN and CDR2 SYDVKM. The CDR3 spans 11 residues. V was pared by 7 bases and J by 10 bases, with 13 bases between.

This clonotype was observed at least ten times. The chain recombines TRBV3-1 with TRBJ2-1; the match to TRBD2 covers 7 bases. V was clipped by 4 bases and J by 3 bases; unmatched bases: 6. CDR1 and CDR2 (germline): LGHDT, YNNKEL (reference sequence). This CDR3 has 15 residues. The CDR3 loop is CASSPLGGGYNEQFF. The CDR3 nucleotides are TGTGCCAGCAGCCCGTTGGGCGGGGGCTACAATGAGCAGTTCTTC.

This clonotype appeared a few times. The rearrangement links TRBV2 to TRBJ2-7; D remains ambiguous. The CDR3 extends over 13 amino acids. Germline CDR1 and CDR2: SNHLY and FYNNEI. Trimming took 6 bases from V and 1 from J, leaving 10 bases between them. The CDR3 sequence is CASRRLSSYEQYF. The CDR3 DNA reads as TGTGCCAGCAGGAGGCTATCTTCCTACGAGCAGTACTTC.

A few counts support this clonotype. The chain employs TRBV18 and TRBJ2-2; 8 bases agree with TRBD2. V was pared by 6 bases and J by 5 bases, with 11 bases of the junction left unmatched. The CDR3 has 16 amino acids. Germline V lookup: CDR1 KGHSH, CDR2 LQKENI. CDR3 sequence: CASSPRSGSRTGELFF. CDR3 sequence (DNA): TGTGCCAGCTCCCCTCGAAGCGGGAGTCGGACCGGGGAGCTGTTTTTT.